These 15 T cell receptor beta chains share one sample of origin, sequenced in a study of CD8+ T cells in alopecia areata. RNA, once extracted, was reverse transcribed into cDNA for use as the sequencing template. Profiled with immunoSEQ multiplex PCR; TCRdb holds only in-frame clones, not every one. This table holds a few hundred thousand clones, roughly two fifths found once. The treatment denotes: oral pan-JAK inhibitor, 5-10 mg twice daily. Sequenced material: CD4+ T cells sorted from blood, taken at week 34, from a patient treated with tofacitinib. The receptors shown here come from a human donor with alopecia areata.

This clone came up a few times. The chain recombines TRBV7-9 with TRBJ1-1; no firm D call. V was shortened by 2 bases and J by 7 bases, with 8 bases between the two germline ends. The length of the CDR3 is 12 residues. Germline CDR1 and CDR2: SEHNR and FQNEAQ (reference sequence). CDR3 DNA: TGTGCCAGCAGCTTATCTGGCGGTGAAGCTTTCTTT. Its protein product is CASSLSGGEAFF.

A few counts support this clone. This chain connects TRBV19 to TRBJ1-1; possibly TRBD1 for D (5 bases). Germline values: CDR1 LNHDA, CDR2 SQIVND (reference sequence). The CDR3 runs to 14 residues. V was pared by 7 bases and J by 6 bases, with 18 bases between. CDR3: CASNKIGGSAEAFF. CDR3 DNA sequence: TGTGCCAGTAACAAAATCGGGGGGAGTGCTGAAGCTTTCTTT.

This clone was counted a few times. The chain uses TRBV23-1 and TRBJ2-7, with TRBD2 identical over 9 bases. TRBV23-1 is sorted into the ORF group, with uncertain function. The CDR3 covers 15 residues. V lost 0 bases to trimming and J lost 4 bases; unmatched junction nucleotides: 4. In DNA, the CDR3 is TGCGCCAGCAGTCAATCGATAGCGGGAGTGTACGAGCAGTACTTC. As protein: CASSQSIAGVYEQYF.

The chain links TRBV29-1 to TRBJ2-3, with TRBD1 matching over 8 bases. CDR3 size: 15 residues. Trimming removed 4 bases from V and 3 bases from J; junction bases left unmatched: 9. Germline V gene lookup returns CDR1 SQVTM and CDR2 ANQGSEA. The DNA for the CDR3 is TGCAGCGTTGCATTATCAGGGGGCTGGACAGATACGCAGTATTTT. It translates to CSVALSGGWTDTQYF.

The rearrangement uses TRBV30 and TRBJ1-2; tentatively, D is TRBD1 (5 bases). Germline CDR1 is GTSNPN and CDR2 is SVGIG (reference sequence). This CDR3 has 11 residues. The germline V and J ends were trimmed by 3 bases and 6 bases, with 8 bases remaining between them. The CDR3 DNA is TGTGCCTGGAGACAGGAAAATGGCTACACCTTC. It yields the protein CAWRQENGYTF.

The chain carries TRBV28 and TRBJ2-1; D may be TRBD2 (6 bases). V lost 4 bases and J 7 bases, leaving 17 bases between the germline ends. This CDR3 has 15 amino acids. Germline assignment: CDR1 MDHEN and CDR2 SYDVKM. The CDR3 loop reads CASSSGGGALNEQFF. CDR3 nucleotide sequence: TGTGCCAGCAGTTCGGGCGGCGGGGCCTTGAATGAGCAGTTCTTC. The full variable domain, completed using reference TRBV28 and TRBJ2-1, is DVKVTQSSRYLVKRTGEKVFLECVQDMDHENMFWYRQDPGLGLRLIYFSYDVKMKEKGDIPEGYSVSREKKERFSLILESASTNQTSMYLCASSSGGGALNEQFFGPGTRLTVL.

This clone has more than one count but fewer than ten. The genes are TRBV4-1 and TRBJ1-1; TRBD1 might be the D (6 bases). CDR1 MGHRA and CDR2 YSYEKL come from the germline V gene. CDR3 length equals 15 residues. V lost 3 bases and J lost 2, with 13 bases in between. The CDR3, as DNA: TGCGCCAGCAGCCAGACAGGACGGGCCAACACTGAAGCTTTCTTT. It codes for CASSQTGRANTEAFF.

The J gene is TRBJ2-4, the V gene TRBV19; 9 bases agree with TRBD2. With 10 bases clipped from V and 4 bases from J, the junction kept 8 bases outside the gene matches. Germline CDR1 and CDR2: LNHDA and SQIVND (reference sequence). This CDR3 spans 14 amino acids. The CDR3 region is CATNELAGKNIQYF. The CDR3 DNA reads TGTGCCACTAATGAGCTAGCGGGAAAAAACATTCAGTACTTC.

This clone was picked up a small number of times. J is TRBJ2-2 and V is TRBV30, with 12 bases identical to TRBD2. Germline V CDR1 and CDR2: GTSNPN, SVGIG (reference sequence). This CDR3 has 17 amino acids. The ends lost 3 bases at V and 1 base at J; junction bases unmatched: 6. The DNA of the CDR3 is TGTGCCTGGAGCTTACTAGCGGGGGGCTTGAACACCGGGGAGCTGTTTTTT. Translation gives CAWSLLAGGLNTGELFF.

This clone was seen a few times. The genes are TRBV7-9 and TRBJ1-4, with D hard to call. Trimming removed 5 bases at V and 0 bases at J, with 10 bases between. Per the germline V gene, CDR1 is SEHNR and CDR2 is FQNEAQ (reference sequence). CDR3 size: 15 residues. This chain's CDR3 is CASSPGISTNEKLFF. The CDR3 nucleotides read TGTGCCAGCAGCCCGGGGATTTCAACTAATGAAAAACTGTTTTTT.

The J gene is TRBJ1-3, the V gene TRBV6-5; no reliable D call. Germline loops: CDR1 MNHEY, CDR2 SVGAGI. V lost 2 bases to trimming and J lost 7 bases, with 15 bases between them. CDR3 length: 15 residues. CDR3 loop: CASSYGLGGSNTIYF. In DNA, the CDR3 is TGTGCCAGCAGTTACGGTCTCGGAGGTAGCAACACCATATATTTT.

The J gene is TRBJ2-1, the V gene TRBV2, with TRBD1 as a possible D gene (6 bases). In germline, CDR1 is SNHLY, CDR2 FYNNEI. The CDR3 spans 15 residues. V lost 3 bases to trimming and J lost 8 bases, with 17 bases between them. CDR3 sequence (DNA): TGTGCCAGCAGTGAGGCGTATTACCAGGGGTATGAGCAGTTCTTC. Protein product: CASSEAYYQGYEQFF. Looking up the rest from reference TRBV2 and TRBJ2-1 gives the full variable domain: EPEVTQTPSHQVTQMGQEVILRCVPISNHLYFYWYRQILGQKVEFLVSFYNNEISEKSEIFDDQFSVERPDGSNFTLKIRSTKLEDSAMYFCASSEAYYQGYEQFFGPGTRLTVL.

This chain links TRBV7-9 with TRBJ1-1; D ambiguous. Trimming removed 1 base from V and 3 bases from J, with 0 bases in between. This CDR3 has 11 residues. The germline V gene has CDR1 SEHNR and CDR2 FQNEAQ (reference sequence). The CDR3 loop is CASSLDTEAFF. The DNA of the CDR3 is TGTGCCAGCAGCTTAGACACTGAAGCTTTCTTT.

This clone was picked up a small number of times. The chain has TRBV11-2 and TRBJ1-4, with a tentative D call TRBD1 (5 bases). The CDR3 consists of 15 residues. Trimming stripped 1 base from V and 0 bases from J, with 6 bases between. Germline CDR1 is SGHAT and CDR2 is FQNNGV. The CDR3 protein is CASSLGGATNEKLFF. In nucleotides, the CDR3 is TGTGCCAGCAGCTTAGGGGGGGCAACTAATGAAAAACTGTTTTTT. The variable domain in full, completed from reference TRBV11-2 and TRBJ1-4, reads EAGVAQSPRYKIIEKRQSVAFWCNPISGHATLYWYQQILGQGPKLLIQFQNNGVVDDSQLPKDRFSAERLKGVDSTLKIQPAKLEDSAVYLCASSLGGATNEKLFFGSGTQLSVL.

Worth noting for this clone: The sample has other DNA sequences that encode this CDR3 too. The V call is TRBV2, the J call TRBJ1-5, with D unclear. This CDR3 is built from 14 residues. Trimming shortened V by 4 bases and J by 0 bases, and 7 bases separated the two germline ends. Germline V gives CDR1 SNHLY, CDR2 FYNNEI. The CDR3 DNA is TGTGCCAGCAGTGGATCGTCTAGCAATCAGCCCCAGCATTTT. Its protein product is CASSGSSSNQPQHF.